The 17 T cell receptor beta chains below all came from one sample that was sequenced in a study of regulatory T cells in long-lasting Graves disease. Time point indicated: persistent/refractory GD, antithyroid drugs over 5 years with positive TRAb. RNA extracted from PBMCs served as the sequencing template. To make TCR beta libraries, researchers used iRepertoire HTBI primers and Arm-PCR of CDR3 regions. TCRdb called the multiplex PCR reads again in MiXCR, with one record for every CDR3 protein. The data show approximately 350,000 distinct CDR3 sequences, roughly 24% seen once. Here the sequenced sample was peripheral blood mononuclear cells (PBMCs), taken when the disease was refractory, from a patient treated with antithyroid drugs. The receptors were gathered from a middle-aged woman with Graves disease.

This clonotype was recorded many times. The rearrangement uses TRBV6-9 and TRBJ2-5; 8 nucleotides match TRBD2. With 3 bases clipped from V and 2 bases from J, the junction kept 5 bases outside the gene matches. This CDR3 region has 15 residues. Germline lookup yields CDR1 MNHGY and CDR2 SVAAGI. CDR3 region: CASSYRGGGQETQYF. CDR3 nucleotides: TGTGCCAGCAGTTACCGGGGGGGTGGACAAGAGACCCAGTACTTC.

V gene TRBV27 combines with J gene TRBJ2-3, with 13 bases lining up with TRBD2. Trimming removed 6 bases from V and 7 bases from J; junction bases left unmatched: 19. The CDR3 spans 19 residues. From germline, CDR1 is MNHEY and CDR2 SMNVEV (reference sequence). Here the CDR3 reads CASRPKGTSGNHALNTQYF. The CDR3 DNA sequence: TGTGCCAGCAGACCCAAAGGGACTAGCGGGAACCATGCGCTAAATACGCAGTATTTT.

This clonotype was counted ten times or more. This rearrangement joins TRBV28 to TRBJ1-5; possible D gene TRBD1, 5 bases. From germline, CDR1 is MDHEN and CDR2 SYDVKM. The V gene lost 6 bases and the J gene lost 9 bases, with 15 bases spanning the gap. CDR3 length: 13 amino acids. The CDR3 region is CASREQARVPQHF. The CDR3 coding sequence is TGTGCCAGCAGGGAACAGGCCCGGGTGCCCCAGCATTTT.

This chain uses TRBV9 with TRBJ1-3, with 7 bases fitting TRBD1. The CDR3 totals 14 residues. Unmatched junction bases numbered 4, after V lost 4 bases and J lost 3 bases. The germline gives CDR1 SGDLS, CDR2 YYNGEE. This CDR3 is CASSRRGLGNTIYF. The DNA for the CDR3 is TGTGCCAGCAGCAGGAGGGGGCTTGGAAACACCATATATTTT.

The chain joins TRBV5-1 to TRBJ2-2; D gene uncertain. Per germline, CDR1 SGHRS and CDR2 YFSETQ. The CDR3 is 16 amino acids. The V and J ends lost 4 bases and 1 base respectively, with 14 bases between them. CDR3 region: CASSPQTLMNTGELFF. CDR3 nucleotides: TGCGCCAGCAGCCCCCAGACCTTAATGAACACCGGGGAGCTGTTTTTT. Using reference TRBV5-1 and TRBJ2-2 for the parts outside the CDR3, the full variable domain is KAGVTQTPRYLIKTRGQQVTLSCSPISGHRSVSWYQQTPGQGLQFLFEYFSETQRNKGNFPGRFSGRQFSNSRSEMNVSTLELGDSALYLCASSPQTLMNTGELFFGEGSRLTVL.

In this sample, this clonotype turned up a few times. The germline gene is not matched at one end of the junction; a read error may be the cause. V and J are TRBV11-2 and TRBJ1-1, with D possibly TRBD1 on 5 matching bases. This CDR3 contains 16 residues. CDR1 and CDR2 (germline): SGHAT, FQNNGV. The DNA for the CDR3 is TGCTTCGGGGACCTCAAAAAGGGACTTCACCCGGGGCAAGCTTTCTTT. This codes for CFGDLKKGLHPGQAFF. The whole variable domain, remainder taken from reference TRBV11-2 and TRBJ1-1, is EAGVAQSPRYKIIEKRQSVAFWCNPISGHATLYWYQQILGQGPKLLIQFQNNGVVDDSQLPKDRFSAERLKGVDSTLKIQPAKLEDSAVYLCFGDLKKGLHPGQAFFGQGTRLTVV.

The rearrangement uses TRBV30 and TRBJ2-5; 9 bases align to TRBD1. J gave up 5 bases and V 7 bases, and 14 bases lay outside the gene matches. The germline V gene encodes CDR1 GTSNPN and CDR2 SVGIG (reference sequence). The CDR3 runs to 15 residues. The CDR3 region has the DNA TGTGCCTCCCGTCCCGGGACAGGGAACGGGGAGACCCAGTACTTC. It specifies CASRPGTGNGETQYF.

This clonotype was observed many times. CDR3 in DNA: TGTGCCAGCAGTTTAGGGACTAGCGGAAATGAGCAGTTCTTC. It yields the protein CASSLGTSGNEQFF. This chain connects TRBV28 to TRBJ2-1, with 11 bases matching TRBD2. Germline V gene lookup returns CDR1 MDHEN and CDR2 SYDVKM. The junction had 1 base not matched to a gene; V was cut back by 2 bases and J by 7 bases. CDR3 length: 14 residues.

The chain employs TRBV2 and TRBJ1-3; 9 bases match TRBD1. The germline gives CDR1 SNHLY, CDR2 FYNNEI. The trim removed 0 bases at V and 0 bases at J, leaving 9 bases unmatched. The CDR3 consists of 19 residues. CDR3 nucleotides: TGTGCCAGCAGTGAAGCCCCGGGACAGGGTGATCCCTCTGGAAACACCATATATTTT. Encoded protein: CASSEAPGQGDPSGNTIYF. The full variable domain, completed using reference TRBV2 and TRBJ1-3, is EPEVTQTPSHQVTQMGQEVILRCVPISNHLYFYWYRQILGQKVEFLVSFYNNEISEKSEIFDDQFSVERPDGSNFTLKIRSTKLEDSAMYFCASSEAPGQGDPSGNTIYFGEGSWLTVV.

This chain connects TRBV29-1 to TRBJ1-1; D unclear. Trimming left V 4 bases short and J 4 bases short, with 7 bases between. CDR1 is SQVTM and CDR2 is ANQGSEA in the germline V gene. The CDR3 is 11 residues long. The CDR3 reads CSVATITEAFF. The CDR3 nucleotides are TGCAGCGTTGCCACCATCACTGAAGCTTTCTTT.

This clonotype was counted ten times or more. The DNA for the CDR3 is TGTGCCAGCAGTTTATTTACGGGAGGGCTTGAGCAGTACTTC. Translating gives CASSLFTGGLEQYF. V is TRBV12-3 or TRBV12-4 and J is TRBJ2-7, with TRBD2 matching over 8 bases. The junction had 7 bases not matched to a gene; V was cut back by 2 bases and J by 7 bases. The CDR3 is 14 amino acids.

The table lists this clonotype with many counts. This chain joins TRBV7-6 and TRBJ2-7; D gene uncertain. The CDR3 is made up of 15 amino acids. The germline CDR1 and CDR2 sequences are SGHVS and FNYEAQ. Trimming removed 1 base at V and 4 bases at J, with 14 bases between. The DNA for the CDR3 is TGTGCCAGCAGCTTAGACGGTGCTGGGCGGTACGAGCAGTACTTC. Its translation: CASSLDGAGRYEQYF.

This clonotype was counted at least ten times. The rearrangement joins TRBV2 to TRBJ2-2, with D hard to call. V lost 3 bases and J lost 3, with 5 bases in between. There are 13 residues in the CDR3. The germline gives CDR1 SNHLY, CDR2 FYNNEI. DNA of the CDR3: TGTGCCAGCAGTGACACATACACCGGGGAGCTGTTTTTT. It translates to CASSDTYTGELFF. The whole variable domain, filled in from reference TRBV2 and TRBJ2-2, reads EPEVTQTPSHQVTQMGQEVILRCVPISNHLYFYWYRQILGQKVEFLVSFYNNEISEKSEIFDDQFSVERPDGSNFTLKIRSTKLEDSAMYFCASSDTYTGELFFGEGSRLTVL.

The chain employs TRBV6-1 and TRBJ2-2, with D perhaps matching TRBD1 or TRBD2 (6 bases each). Per the germline V gene, CDR1 is MNHNS and CDR2 is SASEGT. The CDR3 is 23 residues long. With 6 bases removed from V and 0 bases from J, the gap between germline ends came to 35 bases. The CDR3 DNA reads as TGTGCCAGCAGCAGTACGGGGGCGGTGGGTGGCGGCGCCCTTTTCCCGAACACCGGGGAGCTGTTTTTT. Translation gives CASSSTGAVGGGALFPNTGELFF.

Many counts were recorded for this clonotype. The chain links TRBV12-3 or TRBV12-4 to TRBJ1-5, with a possible D match to TRBD1 (6 bases). The CDR3 covers 15 residues. Trimming left V 3 bases short and J 4 bases short, with 13 bases between. The CDR3 protein is CASSFHREGNQPQHF. The CDR3 nucleotides read TGTGCCAGCAGTTTCCACAGGGAGGGGAATCAGCCCCAGCATTTT.

This clonotype was recorded a few times. The chain links TRBV20-1 to TRBJ2-2; tentative D call: TRBD1 (6 bases). Germline V gives CDR1 DFQATT, CDR2 SNEGSKA (reference sequence). The CDR3 is made up of 14 amino acids. V shed 1 base and J shed 2 bases, with 8 bases lying between them. CDR3 nucleotides: TGCAGTGCTAGAGGGACAGTTAACACCGGGGAGCTGTTTTTT. Translation gives CSARGTVNTGELFF.

V and J are TRBV12-5 and TRBJ2-1; TRBD2 is a possible D gene (6 bases). The germline V and J ends were trimmed by 0 bases and 8 bases, with 17 bases remaining between them. The CDR3 has 16 residues. From germline, CDR1 is LGHNT and CDR2 FRNRAP. In DNA, the CDR3 is TGTGCTAGTGGTTTGGTACTTCCGGGAGCGTCGTATGAGCAGTTCTTC. Encoded protein: CASGLVLPGASYEQFF.